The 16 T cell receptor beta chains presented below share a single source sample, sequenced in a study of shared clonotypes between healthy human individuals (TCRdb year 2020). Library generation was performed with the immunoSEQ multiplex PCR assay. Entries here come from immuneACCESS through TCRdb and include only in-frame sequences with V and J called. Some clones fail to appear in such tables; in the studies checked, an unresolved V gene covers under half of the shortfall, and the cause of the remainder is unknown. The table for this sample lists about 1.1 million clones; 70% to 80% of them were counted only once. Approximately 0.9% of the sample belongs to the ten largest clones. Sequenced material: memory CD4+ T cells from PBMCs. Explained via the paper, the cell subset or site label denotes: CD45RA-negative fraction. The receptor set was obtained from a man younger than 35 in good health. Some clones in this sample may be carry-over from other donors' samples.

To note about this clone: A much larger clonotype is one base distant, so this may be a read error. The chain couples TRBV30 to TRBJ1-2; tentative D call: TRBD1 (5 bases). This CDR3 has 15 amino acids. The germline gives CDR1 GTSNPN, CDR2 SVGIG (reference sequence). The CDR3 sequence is CAWSVPSRDVNGHTF. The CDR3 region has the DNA TGTGCCTGGAGTGTACCGAGCAGGGACGTTAATGGCCACACCTTC.

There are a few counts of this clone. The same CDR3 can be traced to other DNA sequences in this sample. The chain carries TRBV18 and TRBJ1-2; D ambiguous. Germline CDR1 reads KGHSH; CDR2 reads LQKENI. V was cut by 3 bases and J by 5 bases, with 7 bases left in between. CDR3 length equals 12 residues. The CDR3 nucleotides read TGTGCCAGCTCACCCACTGGGTATGGCTACACCTTC. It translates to CASSPTGYGYTF.

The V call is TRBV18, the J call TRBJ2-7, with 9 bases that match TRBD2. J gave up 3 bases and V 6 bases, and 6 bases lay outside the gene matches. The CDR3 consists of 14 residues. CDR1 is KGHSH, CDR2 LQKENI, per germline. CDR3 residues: CASSESSGNYEQYF. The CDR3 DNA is TGTGCCAGCTCGGAGTCTAGCGGGAACTACGAGCAGTACTTC.

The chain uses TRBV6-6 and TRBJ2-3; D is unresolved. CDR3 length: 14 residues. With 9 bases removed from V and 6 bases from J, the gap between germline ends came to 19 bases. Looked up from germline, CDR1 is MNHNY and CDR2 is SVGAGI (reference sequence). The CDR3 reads CARKDGRLLDTQYF. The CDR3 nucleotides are TGTGCCAGGAAGGACGGACGCCTTCTTGATACGCAGTATTTT.

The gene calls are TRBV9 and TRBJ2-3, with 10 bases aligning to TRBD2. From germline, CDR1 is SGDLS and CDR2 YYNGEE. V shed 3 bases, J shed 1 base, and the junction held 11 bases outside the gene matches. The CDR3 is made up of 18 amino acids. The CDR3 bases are TGTGCCAGCAGCGCTCCCAGCGGGAGGGCCCTTGGCACAGATACGCAGTATTTT. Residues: CASSAPSGRALGTDTQYF. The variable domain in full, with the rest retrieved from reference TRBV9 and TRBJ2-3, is DSGVTQTPKHLITATGQRVTLRCSPRSGDLSVYWYQQSLDQGLQFLIQYYNGEERAKGNILERFSAQQFPDLHSELNLSSLELGDSALYFCASSAPSGRALGTDTQYFGPGTRLTVL.

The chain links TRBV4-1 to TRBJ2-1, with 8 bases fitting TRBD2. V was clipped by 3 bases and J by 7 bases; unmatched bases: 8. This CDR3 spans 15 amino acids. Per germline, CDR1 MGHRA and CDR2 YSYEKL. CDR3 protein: CASSQGGGRLNEQFF. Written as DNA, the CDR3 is TGCGCCAGCAGCCAGGGCGGGGGGCGGCTGAATGAGCAGTTCTTC.

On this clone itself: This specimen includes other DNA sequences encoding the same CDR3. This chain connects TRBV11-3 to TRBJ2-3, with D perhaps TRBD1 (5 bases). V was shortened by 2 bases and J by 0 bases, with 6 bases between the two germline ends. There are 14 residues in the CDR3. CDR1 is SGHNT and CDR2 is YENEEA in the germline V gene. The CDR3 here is CASSLSGSTDTQYF. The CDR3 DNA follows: TGTGCCAGCAGCTTATCAGGGAGCACAGATACGCAGTATTTT.

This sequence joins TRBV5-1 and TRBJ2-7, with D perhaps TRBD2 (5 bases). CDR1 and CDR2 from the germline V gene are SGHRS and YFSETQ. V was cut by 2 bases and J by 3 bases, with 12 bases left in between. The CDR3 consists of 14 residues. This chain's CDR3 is CASSLSPAGYEQYF. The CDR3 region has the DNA TGCGCCAGCAGCTTATCCCCCGCGGGCTACGAGCAGTACTTC. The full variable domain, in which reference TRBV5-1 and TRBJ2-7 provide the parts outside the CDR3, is KAGVTQTPRYLIKTRGQQVTLSCSPISGHRSVSWYQQTPGQGLQFLFEYFSETQRNKGNFPGRFSGRQFSNSRSEMNVSTLELGDSALYLCASSLSPAGYEQYFGPGTRLTVT.

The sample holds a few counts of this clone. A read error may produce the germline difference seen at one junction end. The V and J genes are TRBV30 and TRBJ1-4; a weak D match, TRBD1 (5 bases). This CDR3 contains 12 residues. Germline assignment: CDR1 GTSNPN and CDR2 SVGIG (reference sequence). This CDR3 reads CAGRGPNEKLFF. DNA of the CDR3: TGTGCCGGGAGGGGACCCAATGAAAAACTGTTTTTT.

The CDR3: CASSSRQTGTDTQYF. CDR3 DNA: TGTGCCAGCAGCTCCCGACAAACTGGCACAGATACGCAGTATTTT. The J gene is TRBJ2-3, the V gene TRBV11-2; D unresolved. The V end was cut by 4 bases, the J end by 1 base, with 12 bases between. Germline loops: CDR1 SGHAT, CDR2 FQNNGV. The CDR3 runs 15 residues.

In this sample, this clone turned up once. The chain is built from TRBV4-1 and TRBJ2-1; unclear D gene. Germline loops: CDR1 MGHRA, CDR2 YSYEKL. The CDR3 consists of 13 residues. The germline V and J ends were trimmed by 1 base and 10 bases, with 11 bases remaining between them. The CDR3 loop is CASSQVPPTEQFF. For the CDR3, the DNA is TGCGCCAGCAGCCAAGTCCCCCCGACGGAGCAGTTCTTC.

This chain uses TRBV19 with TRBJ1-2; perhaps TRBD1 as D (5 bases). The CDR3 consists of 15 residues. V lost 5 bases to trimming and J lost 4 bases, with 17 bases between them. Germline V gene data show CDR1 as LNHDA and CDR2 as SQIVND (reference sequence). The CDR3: CASSPGAAPFYGYTF. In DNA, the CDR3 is TGTGCCAGTAGTCCCGGGGCAGCCCCATTCTATGGCTACACCTTC.

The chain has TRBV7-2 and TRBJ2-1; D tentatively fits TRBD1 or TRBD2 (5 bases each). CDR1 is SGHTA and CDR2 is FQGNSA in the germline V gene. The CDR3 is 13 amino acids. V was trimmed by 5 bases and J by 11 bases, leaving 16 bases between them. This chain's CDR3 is CASSPVGPGQQFF. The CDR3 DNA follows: TGTGCCAGCAGCCCAGTGGGGCCGGGACAGCAGTTCTTC. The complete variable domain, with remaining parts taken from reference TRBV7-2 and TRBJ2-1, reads GAGVSQSPSNKVTEKGKDVELRCDPISGHTALYWYRQSLGQGLEFLIYFQGNSAPDKSGLPSDRFSAERTGGSVSTLTIQRTQQEDSAVYLCASSPVGPGQQFFGPGTRLTVL.

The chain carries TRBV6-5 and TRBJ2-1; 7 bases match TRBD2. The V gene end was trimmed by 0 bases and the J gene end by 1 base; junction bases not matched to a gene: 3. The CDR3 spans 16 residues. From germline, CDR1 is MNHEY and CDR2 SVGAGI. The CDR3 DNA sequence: TGTGCCAGCAGTTACTCACATAGCGGGTCCTACAATGAGCAGTTCTTC. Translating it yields CASSYSHSGSYNEQFF.

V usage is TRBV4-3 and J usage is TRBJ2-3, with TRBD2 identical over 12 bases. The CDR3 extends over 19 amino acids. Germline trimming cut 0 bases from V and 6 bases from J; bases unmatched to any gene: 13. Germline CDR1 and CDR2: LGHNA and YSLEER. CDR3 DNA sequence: TGCGCCAGCAGCCAAGAGGGTGTCTGGCTAGCGGGGGGGGAGGATACGCAGTATTTT. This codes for CASSQEGVWLAGGEDTQYF.

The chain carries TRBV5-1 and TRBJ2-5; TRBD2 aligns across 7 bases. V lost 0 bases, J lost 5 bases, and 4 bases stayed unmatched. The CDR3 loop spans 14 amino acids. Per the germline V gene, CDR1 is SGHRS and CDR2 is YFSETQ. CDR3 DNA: TGCGCCAGCAGCTTGGTTCACGGGGGGGAGACCCAGTACTTC. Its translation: CASSLVHGGETQYF.